This TCR beta chain was sequenced during a study of CD8 T cells in ankylosing spondylitis. Whole-study findings and limits: A TCR beta motif of eight or nine highly homologous variants seemed to mark ankylosing spondylitis blood. Peripheral blood samples showed relatively rare disease-linked clones, and these clones were CD8+.

This clonotype appeared many times. Its specificity is not known. One entry per CDR3 protein results from TCRdb running MiXCR on the 5' RACE reads. The sample holds around 180,000 distinct CDR3 sequences, 13% seen once. Germline assignment: CDR1 MDHEN and CDR2 SYDVKM. This CDR3 is 14 amino acids long. J lost 6 bases, V lost 6 bases, and 5 bases had no gene match. The source is a female donor with ankylosing spondylitis or in good health (not recorded which). Sequencing was carried out using blood, either unsorted or a sorted T cell fraction (not recorded which). The chain has TRBV28 and TRBJ2-3; 11 bases align to TRBD2. In DNA form, the CDR3 reads TGTGCCAGCAGAACCGGGACTAGCGGCGATACGCAGTATTTT. Encoded protein: CASRTGTSGDTQYF.